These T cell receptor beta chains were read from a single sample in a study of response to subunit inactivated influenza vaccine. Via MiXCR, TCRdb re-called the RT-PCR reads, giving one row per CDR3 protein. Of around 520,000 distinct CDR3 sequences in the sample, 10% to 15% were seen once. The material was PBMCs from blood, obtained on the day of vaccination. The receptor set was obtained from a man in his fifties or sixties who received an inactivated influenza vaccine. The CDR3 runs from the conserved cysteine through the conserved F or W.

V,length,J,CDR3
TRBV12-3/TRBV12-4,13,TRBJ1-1,CASSSSGATEAFF
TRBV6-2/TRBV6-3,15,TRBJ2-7,CASSYSRQVLYEQYF
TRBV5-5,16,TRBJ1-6,CASSLSGGQNNSPLHF
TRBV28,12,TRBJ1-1,CAMGGVRGEAFF
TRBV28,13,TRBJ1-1,CASNRGGGPEAFF
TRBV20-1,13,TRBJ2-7,CSARRLGGYEQYF
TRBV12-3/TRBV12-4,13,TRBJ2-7,CASTSSGSYEQYF
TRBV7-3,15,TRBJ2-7,CASSSGVAGVSEQYF
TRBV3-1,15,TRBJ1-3,CASSLAVSSRNTIYF
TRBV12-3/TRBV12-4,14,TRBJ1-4,CASSTDRVGEKLFF
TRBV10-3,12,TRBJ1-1,CATQNIFTEAFF
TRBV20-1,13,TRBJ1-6,CSAHATYNSPLHF
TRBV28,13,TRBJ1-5,CASSPDSNQHQHF
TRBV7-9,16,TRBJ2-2,CASSKGDFTATGELFF
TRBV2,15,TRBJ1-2,CASSLARGGKHGYTF
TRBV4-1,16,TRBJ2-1,CASSQEGRQTYNEQFF
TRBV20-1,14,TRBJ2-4,CSARDILAVNIQYF
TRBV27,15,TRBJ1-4,CASSRFYSTNEKLFF
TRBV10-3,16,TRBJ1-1,CAISVGGGGGNTEAFF
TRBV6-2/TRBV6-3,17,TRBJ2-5,CASSLGTSGGHQETQYF
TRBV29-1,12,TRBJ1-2,CSVGRENYGYTF
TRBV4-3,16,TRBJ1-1,CASSQGQGALDTEAFF